Sequencing of this T cell receptor (beta chain) was carried out in a study of cytomegalovirus exposure and HLA in healthy donors. Broader study findings: The TCR clusters that emerged in the first cohort tended, a later analysis found, to co-occur in the approximately 110 validation repertoires.

The V gene lost 4 bases and the J gene lost 2 bases, with 16 bases spanning the gap. CDR1 SEHNR and CDR2 FQNEAQ come from the germline V gene (reference sequence). CDR3 length equals 16 residues. Method: immunoSEQ multiplex PCR; TCRdb's copy keeps in-frame clones and lacks some. The sample has a few hundred thousand clones, roughly 87% seen once. Regarding this clone: Its antigen is unknown.

The chain carries TRBV7-9 and TRBJ2-3, with no clear D. The material sequenced was PBMCs. The sequence came from a man younger than 40 in good health and CMV-seronegative. In DNA, the CDR3 is TGTGCCAGCAGCTACCGAGACTTTTCTCCCACAGATACGCAGTATTTT. This gives the protein CASSYRDFSPTDTQYF.